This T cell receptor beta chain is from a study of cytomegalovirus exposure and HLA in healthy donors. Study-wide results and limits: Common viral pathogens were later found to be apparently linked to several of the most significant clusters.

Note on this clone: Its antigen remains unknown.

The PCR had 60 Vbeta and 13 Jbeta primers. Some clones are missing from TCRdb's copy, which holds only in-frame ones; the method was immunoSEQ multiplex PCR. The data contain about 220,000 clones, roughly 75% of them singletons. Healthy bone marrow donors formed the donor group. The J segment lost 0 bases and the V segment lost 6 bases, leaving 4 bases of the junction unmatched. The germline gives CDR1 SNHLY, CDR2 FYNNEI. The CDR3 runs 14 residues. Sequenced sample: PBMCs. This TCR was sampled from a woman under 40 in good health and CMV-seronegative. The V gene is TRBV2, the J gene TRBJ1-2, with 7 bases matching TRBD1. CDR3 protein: CASSGQAANYGYTF. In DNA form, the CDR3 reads TGTGCCAGCAGCGGACAGGCAGCTAACTATGGCTACACCTTC.